This entry features one TCR beta chain sequence. The antigen is undetermined. V lost 6 bases and J 6 bases, leaving 15 bases between the germline ends. CDR1 LNHDA and CDR2 SQIVND come from the germline V gene (reference sequence). This CDR3 comprises 14 residues. Generated by immunoSEQ multiplex PCR, the TCRdb table keeps only in-frame clones and is missing some. The sample shows 75,000 to 100,000 clones, approximately 88% of them seen only once. This sample was taken from a study of T cell responses to AZD1222 COVID-19 vaccine. Overall study findings and caveats: At baseline, just a handful of AZD1222 recipients tested seropositive.

The clonotype originates from an adult in good health. V usage is TRBV19 and J usage is TRBJ1-5; D is perhaps TRBD1 (6 bases). The material sequenced was peripheral blood, taken on day 0 of AZD1222 vaccination. The CDR3 here is CASSPGGAGQPQHF. For the CDR3, the DNA is TGTGCCAGTAGCCCTGGGGGGGCCGGTCAGCCCCAGCATTTT. The full variable domain, completed using reference TRBV19 and TRBJ1-5, is DGGITQSPKYLFRKEGQNVTLSCEQNLNHDAMYWYRQDPGQGLRLIYYSQIVNDFQKGDIAEGYSVSREKKESFPLTVTSAQKNPTAFYLCASSPGGAGQPQHFGDGTRLSIL.